A single sample is the source of the 31 T cell receptor beta chains below, sequenced in a study of early T cells in non-severe SARS-CoV-2 infection. TCRdb redid the calling of the 5' RACE reads with MiXCR, one entry per CDR3 protein. This sample has about 35,000 distinct CDR3 sequences, with around 4.1% found just once. The sample taken for sequencing was whole blood. The receptor set was obtained from an adult who was a healthcare worker with PCR-confirmed SARS-CoV-2 infection or an uninfected control (not recorded which).

Many counts were recorded for this clonotype. This CDR3 is CASSLAFYEQYF. CDR3 DNA sequence: TGTGCCAGCAGCTTAGCCTTCTACGAGCAGTACTTC. The chain links TRBV7-2 to TRBJ2-7, with no clear D. The length of the CDR3 is 12 residues. V lost 0 bases to trimming and J lost 3 bases, with 3 bases between them. Germline loops: CDR1 SGHTA, CDR2 FQGNSA. The full variable domain, completed using reference TRBV7-2 and TRBJ2-7, is GAGVSQSPSNKVTEKGKDVELRCDPISGHTALYWYRQSLGQGLEFLIYFQGNSAPDKSGLPSDRFSAERTGGSVSTLTIQRTQQEDSAVYLCASSLAFYEQYFGPGTRLTVT.

This clonotype was detected ten times or more. The chain recombines TRBV11-2 with TRBJ2-1; D is possibly TRBD1 (6 bases). The germline V gene has CDR1 SGHAT and CDR2 FQNNGV. The CDR3 is 13 residues long. The V end lost 9 bases, the J end lost 5 bases, and 14 bases lay between the germline ends. The DNA of the CDR3 is TGTGCCAGTATTGAACAGGGAAACAATGAGCAGTTCTTC. Its translation is CASIEQGNNEQFF.

This clonotype was recorded at least ten times. This chain links TRBV9 with TRBJ1-1; D remains unclear. Germline assignment: CDR1 SGDLS and CDR2 YYNGEE. The germline V and J ends were trimmed by 0 bases and 7 bases, with 13 bases remaining between them. The CDR3 contains 14 residues. CDR3 bases: TGTGCCAGCAGCGTAGCAGTAGGTCAGCATGAAGCTTTCTTT. Translation gives CASSVAVGQHEAFF.

This clonotype was recorded a few times. This chain links TRBV11-3 with TRBJ2-5; D is uncertain. CDR1 and CDR2 (germline): SGHNT, YENEEA. CDR3 length: 12 amino acids. V was shortened by 5 bases and J by 1 base, with 5 bases between the two germline ends. The CDR3 protein is CASSRSQETQYF. The DNA for the CDR3 is TGTGCCAGCAGCCGGTCCCAAGAGACCCAGTACTTC.

The sample holds many counts of this clonotype. V usage is TRBV3-1 and J usage is TRBJ2-1; no clear D. V was cut by 1 base and J by 2 bases, with 3 bases left in between. Germline CDR1 and CDR2: LGHDT and YNNKEL (reference sequence). The CDR3 sequence is 13 residues long. In DNA form, the CDR3 reads TGTGCCAGCAGCCAAGGGACCTACAATGAGCAGTTCTTC. It specifies CASSQGTYNEQFF.

In its sample, this clonotype was seen many times. The chain links TRBV7-3 to TRBJ1-1; D gene ambiguous. This CDR3 is built from 14 residues. Trimming pared 1 base from V and 6 bases from J, leaving 12 bases between. The germline gives CDR1 SGHTA, CDR2 FQGTGA. CDR3 DNA: TGTGCCAGCAGCTTAAGCCCCAGTATTGCTGAAGCTTTCTTT. Protein: CASSLSPSIAEAFF.

In this sample, this clonotype turned up many times. The V and J genes are TRBV20-1 and TRBJ2-7; D might be TRBD2 (6 bases). The V end lost 3 bases, the J end lost 2 bases, and 8 bases lay between the germline ends. Germline-derived CDR1 and CDR2 are DFQATT and SNEGSKA (reference sequence). The CDR3 has 12 residues. For the CDR3, the DNA is TGCAGTGCTAGCGGGAGCGCCTACGAGCAGTACTTC. As protein: CSASGSAYEQYF.

This clonotype was detected many times. The V and J genes are TRBV29-1 and TRBJ2-1; D is unresolved. Germline CDR1 and CDR2: SQVTM and ANQGSEA. V was trimmed by 7 bases and J by 0 bases, leaving 13 bases between them. The CDR3 consists of 14 residues. The CDR3 protein is CSASLVASYNEQFF. CDR3 DNA sequence: TGCAGCGCGTCGCTAGTTGCCTCCTACAATGAGCAGTTCTTC.

This clonotype was recorded at least ten times. The V gene is TRBV7-2, the J gene TRBJ2-7; TRBD1 agrees at 7 bases. Germline values: CDR1 SGHTA, CDR2 FQGNSA. The J segment lost 3 bases and the V segment lost 5 bases, leaving 10 bases of the junction unmatched. This CDR3 region has 15 residues. As DNA, the CDR3 is TGTGCCAGCAGCCCTTATCCGGGACAGTTCTACGAGCAGTACTTC. Translating gives CASSPYPGQFYEQYF. The full variable domain, with the rest looked up from reference TRBV7-2 and TRBJ2-7, is GAGVSQSPSNKVTEKGKDVELRCDPISGHTALYWYRQSLGQGLEFLIYFQGNSAPDKSGLPSDRFSAERTGGSVSTLTIQRTQQEDSAVYLCASSPYPGQFYEQYFGPGTRLTVT.

There are many counts of this clonotype. CDR3 loop: CASSLEYLGHTDTQYF. The DNA of the CDR3 is TGTGCCAGCAGTTTAGAGTACCTAGGACACACAGATACGCAGTATTTT. J is TRBJ2-3 and V is TRBV27, with a possible D match to TRBD1 (5 bases). Trimming left V 2 bases short and J 2 bases short, with 14 bases between. Germline loops: CDR1 MNHEY, CDR2 SMNVEV (reference sequence). The length of the CDR3 is 16 residues.

The sample holds many counts of this clonotype. The rearrangement joins TRBV6-5 to TRBJ2-2; 7 bases are shared with TRBD2. Germline V lookup: CDR1 MNHEY, CDR2 SVGAGI. The junction had 4 bases not matched to a gene; V was cut back by 5 bases and J by 4 bases. The CDR3 extends over 14 amino acids. The CDR3: CASSQPGGTGELFF. CDR3 coding DNA: TGTGCCAGCAGTCAACCGGGGGGCACCGGGGAGCTGTTTTTT.

This clonotype is medium-sized. The V call is TRBV4-1, the J call TRBJ2-7; D gene uncertain. V lost 0 bases and J 0 bases, leaving 9 bases between the germline ends. There are 15 residues in the CDR3. Germline CDR1 is MGHRA and CDR2 is YSYEKL. CDR3 sequence: CASSQDLAPSYEQYF. Here the CDR3 DNA reads TGCGCCAGCAGCCAAGATCTCGCTCCCTCCTACGAGCAGTACTTC.

This clonotype was detected many times. The chain has TRBV6-2 or TRBV6-3 and TRBJ1-5, with TRBD1 as a possible D gene (6 bases). V lost 6 bases to trimming and J lost 4 bases, with 10 bases between them. CDR3 size: 13 residues. Looked up from germline, CDR1 is MNHEY and CDR2 is SVGEGT. The CDR3 sequence is CASRDSQNQPQHF. The CDR3 DNA reads as TGTGCCAGCAGGGACAGTCAGAATCAGCCCCAGCATTTT.

This clonotype has at least ten counts. The CDR3 DNA reads as TGTGCCAGCAGCTCCATCGGACTAGCGGGAAGGGAGACCCAGTACTTC. Amino acid sequence: CASSSIGLAGRETQYF. The chain links TRBV7-9 to TRBJ2-5; 12 bases match TRBD2. The CDR3 extends over 16 amino acids. The germline CDR1 and CDR2 sequences are SEHNR and FQNEAQ (reference sequence). The V and J ends lost 4 bases and 5 bases, in that order; junction bases with no gene match: 8.

The V and J genes are TRBV29-1 and TRBJ2-3; D remains unclear. The germline V gene encodes CDR1 SQVTM and CDR2 ANQGSEA. CDR3 length: 13 residues. The ends were cut back, 2 bases at V and 6 bases at J, with 12 bases in the middle. CDR3 in amino acids: CSVEFKLGDTQYF. CDR3 DNA: TGCAGCGTTGAATTCAAGCTAGGGGATACGCAGTATTTT.

Ten or more counts support this clonotype. V usage is TRBV7-3 and J usage is TRBJ2-2; possible D gene TRBD1, 5 bases. CDR3 length: 14 amino acids. V dropped 3 bases and J dropped 2 bases, with 7 bases sitting between them. Looked up from germline, CDR1 is SGHTA and CDR2 is FQGTGA. This CDR3 reads CASSFGHNTGELFF. The CDR3 DNA sequence: TGTGCCAGCAGCTTCGGACACAACACCGGGGAGCTGTTTTTT.

This clonotype was counted at least ten times. The J gene is TRBJ2-3, the V gene TRBV20-1; 14 nucleotides match TRBD2. V shed 5 bases and J 2 bases; nucleotides not matched to a gene: 12. CDR3 length equals 18 residues. Germline values: CDR1 DFQATT, CDR2 SNEGSKA (reference sequence). The CDR3 DNA sequence: TGCAGTGCTTTCCCGGGGACTAGCGGGAGCTTGGTCACAGATACGCAGTATTTT. It codes for CSAFPGTSGSLVTDTQYF.

This clonotype qualifies as medium-sized (0.01 to 0.1%). V gene TRBV20-1 combines with J gene TRBJ1-6, with a tentative D call TRBD1 (5 bases). V dropped 5 bases and J dropped 6 bases, with 17 bases sitting between them. Looked up from germline, CDR1 is DFQATT and CDR2 is SNEGSKA (reference sequence). This CDR3 region has 15 residues. The CDR3 coding sequence is TGCAGTGCTCCTCGGGAGGGGACGGGTAATTCACCCCTCCACTTT. It yields the protein CSAPREGTGNSPLHF.

This clonotype has ten or more counts. The V and J genes are TRBV21-1 and TRBJ2-7; TRBD1 is the table's D call, not checked against the DNA. TRBV21-1 is a known pseudogene. The CDR3 has 16 amino acids. CDR3: CASSTHRGPGHCEQYF. In DNA, the CDR3 is TGTGCCAGCAGCACCCACCGGGGCCCGGGCCATTGCGAGCAGTACTTC.

The V and J genes are TRBV10-3 and TRBJ2-5, with 7 bases lining up with TRBD1. Germline values: CDR1 ENHRY, CDR2 SYGVKD. CDR3 length: 15 residues. J was trimmed by 6 bases and V by 3 bases; bases with no gene match: 10. CDR3 bases: TGTGCCATCAGTGATCAACAGGGGTCCGCCCAGACCCAGTACTTC. This gives the protein CAISDQQGSAQTQYF.

The chain has TRBV7-8 and TRBJ1-6; 7 bases are a match to TRBD1. Germline V gives CDR1 SGHVS, CDR2 FQNEAQ. This CDR3 spans 15 amino acids. V lost 5 bases, J lost 6 bases, and 7 bases stayed unmatched. The CDR3 loop is CASSPTGSRNSPLHF. CDR3 nucleotide sequence: TGTGCCAGCAGCCCGACAGGGTCGCGTAATTCACCCCTCCACTTT.

This clonotype showed up many times. The rearrangement uses TRBV29-1 and TRBJ2-4; D is ambiguous. This CDR3 is 12 amino acids long. Germline V lookup: CDR1 SQVTM, CDR2 ANQGSEA. V lost 4 bases and J lost 1, with 5 bases in between. The DNA for the CDR3 is TGCAGCGTTGCCGAGGCCAAAAACATTCAGTACTTC. This codes for CSVAEAKNIQYF.

This clonotype was seen ten or more times. The gene calls are TRBV18 and TRBJ1-6; no firm D call. This CDR3 comprises 14 residues. Trimming stripped 5 bases from V and 6 bases from J, with 11 bases between. Germline CDR1 and CDR2: KGHSH and LQKENI. CDR3 loop: CASSTGNFNSPLHF. The CDR3 bases are TGTGCCAGCTCAACCGGGAACTTTAATTCACCCCTCCACTTT.

This clonotype was seen ten or more times. The chain employs TRBV20-1 and TRBJ2-5; D unresolved. The CDR3 is made up of 14 amino acids. The germline V and J ends were trimmed by 0 bases and 2 bases, with 10 bases remaining between them. CDR1 is DFQATT and CDR2 is SNEGSKA in the germline V gene (reference sequence). The CDR3 DNA reads as TGCAGTGCTAGAGACCCCGGTGGGCAAGAGACCCAGTACTTC. This translates into CSARDPGGQETQYF.

This clonotype was found many times. The junction departs from germline at one end; a sequencing error may be responsible. This chain links TRBV20-1 with TRBJ2-7; 7 bases line up with TRBD2. From germline, CDR1 is DFQATT and CDR2 SNEGSKA (reference sequence). This CDR3 spans 15 amino acids. Here the CDR3 DNA reads TGCAGTGCTAGAGATTCAATAGCGGGTAGCTACGAACAGTACTTC. It codes for CSARDSIAGSYEQYF.

In its sample, this clonotype was seen many times. The genes are TRBV12-3 or TRBV12-4 and TRBJ1-5; TRBD1 is a possible D gene (5 bases). V lost 8 bases and J lost 3, with 14 bases in between. The CDR3 contains 14 residues. The CDR3 region is CASAPGRNNQPQHF. CDR3 DNA sequence: TGTGCCAGCGCTCCGGGGCGGAACAATCAGCCCCAGCATTTT.

This clonotype came up many times. V gene TRBV20-1 combines with J gene TRBJ2-5, with TRBD2 as a possible D gene (6 bases). Trimming took 7 bases from V and 5 from J, leaving 23 bases between them. CDR3 length equals 15 residues. Germline V CDR1 and CDR2: DFQATT, SNEGSKA (reference sequence). The CDR3 DNA is TGCAGTGTTCCCCGGCGGGGAACGCCCGGGGAGACCCAGTACTTC. Protein: CSVPRRGTPGETQYF.

This clonotype occurred many times. The V and J genes are TRBV5-6 and TRBJ2-1, with TRBD2 matching over 12 bases. The CDR3 contains 16 residues. Germline CDR1 and CDR2: SGHDT and YYEEEE. Trimming cost V 0 bases and J 8 bases; bases outside gene matches: 6. CDR3 protein: CASSLVASGRGYEQFF. For the CDR3, the DNA is TGTGCCAGCAGCTTGGTAGCTAGCGGGAGGGGCTATGAGCAGTTCTTC.

This clonotype was seen more than once but under ten times. This chain connects TRBV28 to TRBJ2-7, with D tentatively TRBD2 (6 bases). V was pared by 7 bases and J by 6 bases, with 19 bases between. In germline, CDR1 is MDHEN, CDR2 SYDVKM. CDR3 length equals 14 residues. This CDR3 is CASTTQMRGGEQYF. CDR3 coding DNA: TGTGCCAGCACCACCCAAATGCGGGGCGGCGAGCAGTACTTC.

At least ten counts were recorded for this clonotype. V usage is TRBV5-4 and J usage is TRBJ2-2; 7 bases are a match to TRBD1. Trimming removed 1 base from V and 8 bases from J; junction bases left unmatched: 8. This CDR3 has 15 amino acids. Germline CDR1 reads SGHNT; CDR2 reads YYREEE (reference sequence). The CDR3 sequence: CASSLIQGVGGELFF. CDR3 sequence (DNA): TGTGCCAGCAGCTTGATCCAGGGGGTTGGTGGGGAGCTGTTTTTT.

There are a few counts of this clonotype. The chain combines TRBV11-2 with TRBJ1-1; D uncertain. The CDR3 has 16 amino acids. Germline V gene data show CDR1 as SGHAT and CDR2 as FQNNGV. The V gene lost 3 bases and the J gene lost 0 bases, with 14 bases spanning the gap. The CDR3 DNA reads TGTGCCAGCAGCTTTAACGGCCAGAACATGAACACTGAAGCTTTCTTT. Translating it yields CASSFNGQNMNTEAFF.